This entry lists 12 T cell receptor beta chains sequenced from one sample in a study of T cell responses to AZD1222 COVID-19 vaccine. TCRdb's table, derived via immunoSEQ multiplex PCR, lists solely in-frame clones and lacks some. The data show approximately 150,000 clones, around 87% seen once. The sequencing here drew on peripheral blood, taken on day 0 of AZD1222 vaccination. The receptor source for this set is an adult in good health.

This rearrangement joins TRBV9 to TRBJ2-1, with 9 nucleotides matching TRBD2. Germline loops: CDR1 SGDLS, CDR2 YYNGEE. CDR3 length: 17 amino acids. V lost 2 bases, J lost 4 bases, and 10 bases stayed unmatched. This CDR3 reads CASSVSSRTSVYNEQFF. CDR3 in DNA: TGTGCCAGCAGCGTCTCTTCCCGGACTAGCGTGTACAATGAGCAGTTCTTC.

The chain joins TRBV7-2 to TRBJ1-2; TRBD1 might be the D (5 bases). The CDR3 totals 16 residues. Looked up from germline, CDR1 is SGHTA and CDR2 is FQGNSA. The V gene lost 2 bases and the J gene lost 1 base, with 14 bases spanning the gap. DNA for the CDR3: TGTGCCAGCAGCTTAAACACGGGGGTAGTTAACTATGGCTACACCTTC. This encodes CASSLNTGVVNYGYTF. The entire variable domain, with the rest obtained from reference TRBV7-2 and TRBJ1-2, is as follows: GAGVSQSPSNKVTEKGKDVELRCDPISGHTALYWYRQSLGQGLEFLIYFQGNSAPDKSGLPSDRFSAERTGGSVSTLTIQRTQQEDSAVYLCASSLNTGVVNYGYTFGSGTRLTVV.

This clone is a singleton in its sample. This chain uses TRBV7-2 with TRBJ2-7; the D gene is possibly TRBD2 (5 bases). V was trimmed by 1 base and J by 2 bases, leaving 12 bases between them. The CDR3 extends over 15 amino acids. Germline V gives CDR1 SGHTA, CDR2 FQGNSA. CDR3 sequence reads: CASSLGGSMAYEQYF. Written as DNA, the CDR3 is TGTGCCAGCAGCTTAGGAGGGAGTATGGCCTACGAGCAGTACTTC.

V usage is TRBV4-1 and J usage is TRBJ1-5; 8 bases match TRBD1. V was pared by 4 bases and J by 7 bases, with 12 bases of the junction left unmatched. Germline V gives CDR1 MGHRA, CDR2 YSYEKL. The length of the CDR3 is 16 residues. CDR3 DNA sequence: TGCGCCAGCAGCCCTGAGACAGGGGTTATCGGGCAGCCCCAGCATTTT. Translation: CASSPETGVIGQPQHF.

V usage is TRBV7-8 and J usage is TRBJ2-3; 9 nucleotides align to TRBD2. V gave up 3 bases and J gave up 6 bases; unmatched junction bases: 4. The CDR3 contains 14 residues. Looked up from germline, CDR1 is SGHVS and CDR2 is FQNEAQ. The CDR3 DNA reads as TGTGCCAGCAGCTTCGGGACTAGCCCCGATACGCAGTATTTT. This translates into CASSFGTSPDTQYF.

This clone was counted a few times. The rearrangement joins TRBV4-1 to TRBJ2-2; 10 bases map to TRBD2. V was pared by 1 base and J by 1 base, with 9 bases of the junction left unmatched. Germline V gene data show CDR1 as MGHRA and CDR2 as YSYEKL. CDR3 length: 19 amino acids. CDR3 residues: CASSQGPLLAGKNTGELFF. CDR3 nucleotide sequence: TGCGCCAGCAGCCAAGGACCCTTACTAGCGGGAAAGAACACCGGGGAGCTGTTTTTT.

This clone was seen more than once but under ten times. The genes are TRBV18 and TRBJ2-7; the match to TRBD2 covers 9 bases. The ends lost 3 bases at V and 3 bases at J; junction bases unmatched: 6. The CDR3 is made up of 15 amino acids. Germline CDR1 and CDR2: KGHSH and LQKENI. CDR3 bases: TGTGCCAGCTCACCCCGGCGGGAGGGGGACTACGAGCAGTACTTC. Encoded protein: CASSPRREGDYEQYF.

This clone was detected only a few times. The V gene is TRBV6-5, the J gene TRBJ2-7, with D hard to call. The V gene's germline CDR1 is MNHEY and CDR2 SVGAGI. This CDR3 is built from 15 residues. Between the trimmed V and J ends, which lost 6 bases and 9 bases, there was a span of 24 bases. Written as DNA, the CDR3 is TGTGCCAGCAGCGTAACACAGCGCCGAGTGTGGGGGCAGTACTTC. Residues: CASSVTQRRVWGQYF.

The rearrangement uses TRBV18 and TRBJ1-6, with 8 bases lining up with TRBD1. There are 15 residues in the CDR3. Germline V gives CDR1 KGHSH, CDR2 LQKENI. Trimming took 4 bases from V and 9 from J; bases not matched to a gene: 8. In nucleotides, the CDR3 is TGTGCCAGCTCACAGGTGACAGGGGAGAGTTCACCCCTCCACTTT. Translation: CASSQVTGESSPLHF.

The CDR3 region has the DNA TGTGCCAGCAGTGGGGACAGGGGGTCCGGTGGCTATGGCTACACCTTC. Translating gives CASSGDRGSGGYGYTF. The rearrangement uses TRBV28 and TRBJ1-2; the match to TRBD1 covers 11 bases. The CDR3 sequence is 16 residues long. V dropped 5 bases and J dropped 4; count of bases not matched to a gene: 9. The V gene's germline CDR1 is MDHEN and CDR2 SYDVKM.

The CDR3 here is CASSPTSGGYNEQFF. The CDR3 DNA sequence: TGTGCCAGCAGCCCGACTAGCGGGGGGTACAATGAGCAGTTCTTC. V and J are TRBV7-7 and TRBJ2-1; 13 bases map to TRBD2. The CDR3 runs 15 residues. After removal of 5 bases from V and 4 bases from J, the junction contained 2 bases not matched to a gene. The germline V gene has CDR1 SSHAT and CDR2 FNYEAQ (reference sequence).

The chain has TRBV6-1 and TRBJ2-5; possible D gene TRBD1, 5 bases. Trimming pared 2 bases from V and 5 bases from J, leaving 12 bases between. Germline loops: CDR1 MNHNS, CDR2 SASEGT. CDR3 length: 14 residues. CDR3 in amino acids: CASSESRVRETQYF. CDR3 DNA sequence: TGTGCCAGCAGTGAAAGCAGGGTTCGGGAGACCCAGTACTTC.